These 4 T cell receptor beta chains were sequenced from one sample in a study of tumor-infiltrating lymphocytes in primary liver carcinoma. Priming with a constant-region primer yielded TCR beta cDNA from around 0.45 ug total RNA. Three nested multiplex PCR rounds, a slightly modified ARM-PCR method, built the TCR beta libraries. TRBV1-TRBV30 forward primers paired with a C-beta reverse primer were used in the first two PCR rounds, which ran approximately 10 cycles each. Via MiXCR, TCRdb re-called the multiplex PCR reads, giving one row per CDR3 protein. This sample carries tens of thousands of distinct CDR3 sequences, approximately 70% of them seen once, and the ten largest clones take roughly 60%. Co-extraction yielded RNA and DNA from roughly 20-30 mg of unsorted bulk tissue. The sequenced sample was liver tumor tissue from sampling region 2. Subset denoted: tumor region T2, inferior pole. The receptor set was obtained from a man in his forties with primary liver carcinoma and hepatitis B virus infection.

This clonotype was seen a few times. The CDR3 DNA reads as TGTGCCTGGAGCATCCAGGGCGGCACTGAAGCTTTCTTT. Translated: CAWSIQGGTEAFF. The chain recombines TRBV30 with TRBJ1-1, with D perhaps TRBD1 (5 bases). This CDR3 contains 13 residues. Trimming took 3 bases from V and 4 from J, leaving 12 bases between them. Germline V gives CDR1 GTSNPN, CDR2 SVGIG (reference sequence).

Regarding this clonotype: Without the conserved terminal phenylalanine or tryptophan, this CDR3 likely stems from a read error. The DNA is omitted, as the CDR3 cannot be located on it reliably, and the CDR3 follows TCRdb's listing. CDR3 protein: CSVRQGGNEQSL. This chain joins TRBV29-1 and TRBJ2-1; the table names TRBD2, a call not compared with the DNA. Germline V gene lookup returns CDR1 SQVTM and CDR2 ANQGSEA. Counting both end residues, the CDR3 totals 12 amino acids.

This clonotype was detected many times. A much larger clone differs by one base, so this may be a read error. The chain has TRBV6-5 and TRBJ2-1; 9 bases align to TRBD1. The CDR3 length is 13 residues. CDR1 and CDR2 (germline): MNHEY, SVGAGI. CDR3 loop: CASSGQGNNEQSF. The CDR3 DNA follows: TGTGCCAGCAGTGGACAGGGGAACAATGAGCAGTCCTTC.

In DNA, the CDR3 is TGTGCCAGTAGTATGGGTGGGGTTTCCTACAATGAGCAGTACTTC. Its translation: CASSMGGVSYNEQYF. The rearrangement uses TRBV19 and TRBJ2-1, with D unclear. The J call is doubtful: the DNA matches TRBJ2-7 better. Germline assignment: CDR1 LNHDA and CDR2 SQIVND (reference sequence). The CDR3 extends over 15 amino acids.